This T cell receptor (beta chain) was documented in a study of patients with pleural tuberculosis. This CDR3 is built from 15 residues. The V end was cut by 1 base, the J end by 2 bases, with 10 bases between. This clonotype was counted many times. One entry per CDR3 protein, called by TCRdb with MiXCR from the reads. Of around 54,000 distinct CDR3 sequences detected, about 7.3% appear once; the ten largest clones hold 15% to 20%. The chain is built from TRBV7-1 and TRBJ2-3, with a weak D call TRBD1 (6 bases). TRBV7-1 is noted as an ORF with a role that remains uncertain. This clonotype originated in a human donor with pleural tuberculosis. CDR3 protein: CASSSGWGPTDTQYF. DNA of the CDR3: TGTGCCAGCAGCTCAGGATGGGGGCCCACAGATACGCAGTATTTT.